Presented here are 11 T cell receptor beta chains from one specimen sequenced in a study of vaccination effects on CD4 cells after COVID-19. TCRdb's copy holds only in-frame clones and misses some; the assay was immunoSEQ multiplex PCR. The sample includes 30,000 to 35,000 clones, around 73% of them seen just once. Before any sequencing was done, the ViraFEST assay used viral peptide pools to expand antigen-specific CD4+ T cells. Cells that had been cultured for 10 days were the source of isolated CD4+ T cells. Vaccinees lacked prior SARS-CoV-2 infection and tested negative for nucleocapsid antibodies. Their antigen targets remain unknown. The specimen comprised CD4+ T cells from PBMCs cultured with HCoV-OC43 spike peptides, sampled before COVID-19 vaccination. Regarding subset: HCoV-OC43 spike overlapping peptide pool stimulation. The receptors here all came from a human donor who received a COVID-19 vaccine.

The rearrangement links TRBV5-1 to TRBJ2-1; 16 nucleotides match TRBD2. CDR1 and CDR2 from the germline V gene are SGHRS and YFSETQ. V trimming: 2 bases; J trimming: 10 bases; junction bases outside the gene matches: 3. There are 15 residues in the CDR3. CDR3: CASSLGTSGRGEQFF. The DNA for the CDR3 is TGCGCCAGCAGCTTAGGGACTAGCGGGAGGGGGGAGCAGTTCTTC.

The V and J genes are TRBV5-4 and TRBJ1-2, with a possible D match to TRBD1 (5 bases). The CDR3 runs 14 residues. V was cut by 0 bases and J by 7 bases, with 13 bases left in between. The germline CDR1 and CDR2 sequences are SGHNT and YYREEE (reference sequence). The CDR3 coding sequence is TGTGCCAGCAGCTTGGGCAGGGAGGCAGGTGGCTACACCTTC. Its translation is CASSLGREAGGYTF.

J is TRBJ1-3 and V is TRBV3-1 (or the pseudogene TRBV3-2); D is possibly TRBD1 (5 bases). Germline CDR1 reads LGHDT; CDR2 reads YNNKEL (reference sequence). Trimming left V 4 bases short and J 2 bases short, with 9 bases between. There are 14 residues in the CDR3. The CDR3 nucleotides read TGTGCCAGCAGCCTCCGGGGGACTGGAAACACCATATATTTT. Amino acids: CASSLRGTGNTIYF.

The V call is TRBV5-6, the J call TRBJ1-5, with unresolved D. V shed 1 base and J shed 4 bases, with 9 bases lying between them. The germline V gene has CDR1 SGHDT and CDR2 YYEEEE. The CDR3 has 14 amino acids. DNA for the CDR3: TGTGCCAGCAGCTTGAAGGGAAAGAATCAGCCCCAGCATTTT. It specifies CASSLKGKNQPQHF.

The chain recombines TRBV7-2 with TRBJ1-2; 8 nucleotides match TRBD1. CDR3 length: 13 amino acids. After removal of 5 bases from V and 6 bases from J, the junction contained 5 bases not matched to a gene. The germline CDR1 and CDR2 sequences are SGHTA and FQGNSA. CDR3 loop: CASSLGQGNGYTF. The CDR3 region has the DNA TGTGCCAGCAGCCTCGGACAGGGTAATGGCTACACCTTC. The full variable domain, in which reference TRBV7-2 and TRBJ1-2 provide the parts outside the CDR3, is GAGVSQSPSNKVTEKGKDVELRCDPISGHTALYWYRQSLGQGLEFLIYFQGNSAPDKSGLPSDRFSAERTGGSVSTLTIQRTQQEDSAVYLCASSLGQGNGYTFGSGTRLTVV.

V gene TRBV3-1 (or the pseudogene TRBV3-2) combines with J gene TRBJ1-3; D is unresolved. Deletions cut 4 bases from V and 0 bases from J, with 13 bases between. Germline CDR1 and CDR2: LGHDT and YNNKEL (reference sequence). The CDR3 is made up of 16 amino acids. In nucleotides, the CDR3 is TGTGCCAGCAGCCTCAGTCCCCCAGGCTCTGGAAACACCATATATTTT. Translation: CASSLSPPGSGNTIYF.

The CDR3: CASSERSRPQFF. CDR3 DNA sequence: TGTGCCAGCAGTGAGCGATCCCGACCCCAGTTCTTC. The chain is built from TRBV6-2 or TRBV6-3 and TRBJ2-1; D is undetermined. There are 12 residues in the CDR3. Germline-derived CDR1 and CDR2 are MNHEY and SVGEGT. The V end was cut by 5 bases, the J end by 13 bases, with 15 bases between.

CDR3 bases: TGTGCCAGCAGCTCGGACAGGGTAGGGAACAATGAGCAGTTCTTC. Its translation is CASSSDRVGNNEQFF. This chain joins TRBV7-2 and TRBJ2-1; 8 nucleotides line up with TRBD1. The CDR3 is made up of 15 amino acids. CDR1 SGHTA and CDR2 FQGNSA come from the germline V gene. Trimming removed 4 bases from V and 5 bases from J; junction bases left unmatched: 7.

V usage is TRBV5-1 and J usage is TRBJ1-2; D perhaps matches TRBD1 (6 bases). V was trimmed by 4 bases and J by 2 bases, leaving 18 bases between them. Looked up from germline, CDR1 is SGHRS and CDR2 is YFSETQ. This CDR3 has 16 residues. CDR3 sequence (DNA): TGCGCCAGCAGCCCCTCGGGACAACCTTTCAACTATGGCTACACCTTC. Amino acids: CASSPSGQPFNYGYTF.

The V call is TRBV4-2, the J call TRBJ2-7, with 8 bases matching TRBD2. V shed 1 base and J 5 bases; nucleotides not matched to a gene: 7. The V gene's germline CDR1 is LGHNA and CDR2 YNFKEQ. The CDR3 extends over 15 amino acids. The CDR3 nucleotides are TGTGCCAGCAGCCAAGGGGCGGGAGGTCGCGACGAGCAGTACTTC. It is translated as CASSQGAGGRDEQYF.

The genes are TRBV27 and TRBJ1-6; 7 bases agree with TRBD1. CDR3 length equals 15 residues. CDR1 is MNHEY and CDR2 is SMNVEV in the germline V gene (reference sequence). The V and J ends lost 6 bases and 7 bases, in that order; junction bases with no gene match: 9. In nucleotides, the CDR3 is TGTGCCAGCAGCAACACACAGGGGCCGAATTCACCCCTCCACTTT. Its translation is CASSNTQGPNSPLHF.